This T cell receptor beta chain was captured by sequencing in a study of breast tumors, draining lymph nodes, adjacent tissues. Points from the study as a whole: Tumor TCR diversity was below lymph nodes but above nontumor tissue.

V lost 5 bases to trimming and J lost 0 bases; unmatched junction nucleotides: 3. The germline gives CDR1 PRHDT, CDR2 FYEKMQ (reference sequence). The CDR3 has 14 amino acids. The lymph nodes were axillary draining lymph nodes from breast cancer patients. In its sample, this clonotype was seen many times. What it recognizes is unknown. TCRdb used MiXCR to reprocess the multiplex PCR reads, holding one entry per CDR3 protein. The sample includes 150,000 to 200,000 distinct CDR3 sequences, approximately 33% of them seen just once. This receptor was obtained from a female donor with breast cancer. Some clones in this sample may be carry-over from other donors' samples. The V call is TRBV13, the J call TRBJ2-7; 8 bases match TRBD2. Material for sequencing was axillary lymph node tissue. CDR3 nucleotides: TGTGCCAGCAGCCCCGGGACTAGCTCCTACGAGCAGTACTTC. Translated: CASSPGTSSYEQYF.